This TCR beta chain is drawn from a study of blood T cell repertoires in COVID-19. Germline-derived CDR1 and CDR2 are SGHTS and YDEGEE. Trimming left V 0 bases short and J 6 bases short, with 9 bases between. CDR3 length equals 13 residues. How the authors handled the data: Reference gene primers were amplified, and this amplification served to estimate nucleated cell counts. Clones were sequenced by immunoSEQ multiplex PCR, and TCRdb holds only the in-frame ones, with some missing. D and trimming come from the DNA, and the V and J calls and clone size come from that table. The top ten clones hold roughly a tenth of a sample with 390,000 or so clones, around nine tenths of them seen once.

This chain connects TRBV5-8 to TRBJ1-2; no firm D call. The clonotype was recovered from a woman aged 45-65 years who had recovered from COVID-19. Sequences were obtained from PBMCs or T cells enriched from blood (not recorded which). CDR3: CASSLVRLNGYTF. CDR3 bases: TGTGCCAGCAGCTTGGTTCGACTGAATGGCTACACCTTC.